The rows below give T cell receptor beta chains drawn from one sample of a study of beta chain features in type 1 diabetes. Assay: immunoSEQ multiplex PCR; the TCRdb copy retains only in-frame clones and omits some. This sample yields 600,000 or so clones, of which over 11% are seen a single time; 0.035% to 0.045% belongs to the top ten. The specimen was naive CD4+ T cells from blood. All receptors derive from a young man with type 1 diabetes. The CDR3 runs from the conserved cysteine through the conserved F or W. The D gene is left open where the match is weak. Some rows mark clone size as missing; the rest say once, few, many or name a class of expanded clone.

V gene	J gene	D gene	clone size	CDR3 protein	CDR3 DNA
TRBV25-1	TRBJ1-1	NA	NA	CASREGVMNTEAFF	TGTGCCAGCCGGGAGGGGGTGATGAACACTGAAGCTTTCTTT
TRBV2	TRBJ2-5	NA	NA	CASKRETQYF	TGTGCCAGCAAAAGGGAGACCCAGTACTTC
TRBV30	TRBJ2-3	NA	NA	CAWSGRFHRIGTDTQYF	TGTGCCTGGAGTGGGCGGTTCCACCGCATAGGGACAGATACGCAGTATTTT
TRBV7-2	TRBJ1-5	NA	few	CASSPDTLGVRYQPQHF	TGTGCCAGCAGCCCGGACACTCTCGGTGTACGGTATCAGCCCCAGCATTTT
TRBV4-1	TRBJ2-3	TRBD2	NA	CASSQDSLAGVTDTQYF	TGCGCCAGCAGCCAAGATTCGCTAGCGGGAGTCACAGATACGCAGTATTTT
TRBV18	TRBJ2-7	TRBD1	NA	CASSTGTGPYEQYF	TGTGCCAGCTCTACCGGGACAGGGCCCTACGAGCAGTACTTC
TRBV7-9	TRBJ1-4	NA	few	CASSLAGGPNEKLFF	TGTGCCAGCAGCTTAGCGGGGGGCCCGAATGAAAAACTGTTTTTT
TRBV7-3	TRBJ1-1	NA	few	CASSPREQNTEAFF	TGTGCCAGCAGCCCTAGGGAGCAGAACACTGAAGCTTTCTTT
TRBV7-9	TRBJ2-3	TRBD2	NA	CASSSSGSDTQYF	TGTGCCAGCAGCTCTAGCGGGAGCGATACGCAGTATTTT
TRBV4-2	TRBJ2-7	NA	few	CASSALTERVYEQYF	TGTGCCAGCAGCGCCTTAACAGAGAGAGTCTACGAGCAGTACTTC
TRBV30	TRBJ1-3	TRBD1	few	CAWTSPGQSSGNTIYF	TGTGCCTGGACCTCTCCGGGACAGAGCTCTGGAAACACCATATATTTT
TRBV28	TRBJ2-1	NA	few	CASNGRALGQTYNEQFF	TGTGCCAGCAATGGTAGGGCCCTTGGGCAGACTTACAATGAGCAGTTCTTC